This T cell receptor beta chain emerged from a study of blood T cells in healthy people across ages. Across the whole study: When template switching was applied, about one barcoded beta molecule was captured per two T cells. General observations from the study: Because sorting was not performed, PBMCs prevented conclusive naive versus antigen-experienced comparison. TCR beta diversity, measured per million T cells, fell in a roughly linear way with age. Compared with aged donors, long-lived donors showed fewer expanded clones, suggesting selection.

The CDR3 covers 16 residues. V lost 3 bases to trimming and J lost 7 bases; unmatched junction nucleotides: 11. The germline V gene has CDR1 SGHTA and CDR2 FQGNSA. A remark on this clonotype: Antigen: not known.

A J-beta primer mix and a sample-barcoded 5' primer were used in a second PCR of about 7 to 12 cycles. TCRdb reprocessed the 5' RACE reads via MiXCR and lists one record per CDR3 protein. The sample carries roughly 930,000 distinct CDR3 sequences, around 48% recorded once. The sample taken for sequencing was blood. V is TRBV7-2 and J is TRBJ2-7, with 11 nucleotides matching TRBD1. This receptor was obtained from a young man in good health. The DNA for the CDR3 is TGTGCCAGCAGCTTGGCCGGGACAGGGGGGATGAATGAGCAGTACTTC. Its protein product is CASSLAGTGGMNEQYF.